This is a list of T cell receptor beta chains from one sample in a study of blood T cell repertoires in COVID-19. Sequencing was performed with immunoSEQ multiplex PCR; in TCRdb, only in-frame clones are kept and a portion is missing. The data show about 160,000 clones, with 90% to 95% seen just once and over 3.5% held by the top ten. The sample comprised peripheral blood. These receptors were collected from a woman between 50 and 59 years old with acute or convalescent COVID-19. CDR3s include the opening cysteine and the closing phenylalanine or tryptophan. Each record gives: V gene, CDR3 length, J gene, CDR3 protein.

>TRBV24-1|16|TRBJ1-2
CATSDRPDTPPYGYTF
>TRBV19|14|TRBJ1-1
CASSSGTKNTEAFF
>TRBV5-6|16|TRBJ2-5
CASSWTRGARVETQYF
>TRBV7-9|17|TRBJ1-1
CASSPPFGEGNFTEAFF
>TRBV3-1/TRBV3-2|18|TRBJ1-1
CASSPLPGGRRMNTEAFF
>TRBV18|13|TRBJ1-1
CASSLGLGTEAFF
>TRBV5-1|22|TRBJ1-4
CASSFDPQRQGATSATNEKLFF
>TRBV4-3|17|TRBJ2-1
CASSQARHANSYNEQFF
>TRBV27|13|TRBJ2-7
CASSFSKGYEQYF
>TRBV24-1|17|TRBJ2-1
CATSEEGLAGAYNEQFF
>TRBV6-5|15|TRBJ1-5
CASRVTRDTNQPQHF
>TRBV5-6|14|TRBJ1-1
CASSPTGRHTEAFF
>TRBV29-1|13|TRBJ1-1
CSVEQGMNTEAFF
>TRBV29-1|13|TRBJ2-5
CSVDEGHKETQYF
>TRBV3-1/TRBV3-2|15|TRBJ2-1
CASSQLPFTGNEQFF
>TRBV7-3|17|TRBJ2-2
CASSLERLAGGAGELFF
>TRBV30|12|TRBJ2-2
CAWSRGTGELFF
>TRBV19|19|TRBJ2-1
CASRTLNTDEHSSYNEQFF
>TRBV3-1/TRBV3-2|13|TRBJ1-6
CASSEDSVSPLHF
>TRBV18|14|TRBJ1-1
CASSPDGGNTEAFF
>TRBV19|16|TRBJ2-5
CASSIAGTGVQETQYF
>TRBV24-1|14|TRBJ2-5
CATSEPGHGETQYF
>TRBV6-4|13|TRBJ1-1
CASSRRGDTEAFF
>TRBV7-2|15|TRBJ1-5
CASSFDRGLHQPQHF
>TRBV24-1|15|TRBJ2-2
CATSDFGQGAGELFF